This section outlines one T cell receptor beta chain sequence together with its context. The length of the CDR3 is 14 residues. Trimming shortened V by 5 bases and J by 3 bases, and 13 bases separated the two germline ends. Germline V lookup: CDR1 WNHNN, CDR2 SYGVQD (reference sequence). Sequencing used immunoSEQ multiplex PCR; TCRdb keeps in-frame clones, though not all of them. Here the sample spans some 330,000 clones, nearly 90% being singletons. This record comes from a study of blood T cell repertoires in COVID-19. The receptor's source is a woman aged 30 to 39 with COVID-19, enrolled during active disease. This chain connects TRBV10-1 to TRBJ1-1; D is uncertain. The sequencing sample was made of peripheral blood. The CDR3 region has the DNA TGCGCCAGCAGTTTGACTTCGACGGACACTGAAGCTTTCTTT. This encodes CASSLTSTDTEAFF.